Here is one TCR beta chain with its context. Antigen specificity is unknown. One heparinised draw of blood, averaging about 116 mL, came from each donor. The sample belongs to a study of beta chain features in type 1 diabetes. Germline-derived CDR1 and CDR2 are SGHTA and FQGNSA. The CDR3 sequence is 13 residues long. Trimming took 5 bases from V and 4 from J, leaving 12 bases between them. Study outcomes and limitations: Among all four CD4+ subsets, Type 1 diabetes patients had TCRB CDR3s that were moderately but significantly shorter.

Expressed TCRB transcripts were sequenced because the entire RNA isolate underwent reverse transcription. Sequencing was performed with immunoSEQ multiplex PCR; in TCRdb, only in-frame clones are kept and a portion is missing. In the table there are around 600,000 clones, around 12% of which are singletons. V is TRBV7-2 and J is TRBJ2-7; D gene unclear. This receptor was obtained from a man aged 30 to 39 with type 1 diabetes. The material sequenced was naive CD4+ T cells from blood. The CDR3 DNA reads as TGTGCCAGCAGCGTGGGTCAGCTTTACGAGCAGTACTTC. Protein: CASSVGQLYEQYF.